This is a list of T cell receptor beta chains from one sample in a study of T cell repertoires in cytomegalovirus infection. TCRdb re-derived calls from the reads in MiXCR, one entry per CDR3 protein. The sample holds about 400,000 distinct CDR3 sequences, 15% to 20% seen once. The source material was PBMCs. These receptors originate from a human donor in good health (CMV status not recorded). Some clones in this sample may be carry-over from other donors' samples. Both conserved end residues are part of each CDR3. Fields, in order: V gene, clone size, J gene, D gene, CDR3 protein, CDR3 DNA. A D gene is named only where the DNA matches it firmly. The size of a clone is reported for some rows only, either as once, few or many, or as a class for expanded clones.

v_gene: TRBV20-1; abundance: few; j_gene: TRBJ1-5; d_gene: -; CDR3aa: CSARGGAIGQPQHF; CDR3nt: TGCAGTGCTAGGGGGGGGGCTATAGGTCAGCCCCAGCATTTT
v_gene: TRBV29-1; abundance: few; j_gene: TRBJ1-1; d_gene: -; CDR3aa: CSVERGSGTEAFF; CDR3nt: TGCAGCGTTGAACGAGGAAGTGGCACTGAAGCTTTCTTT
v_gene: TRBV7-6; abundance: -; j_gene: TRBJ2-5; d_gene: TRBD2; CDR3aa: CASSLAAIAGPQETQYF; CDR3nt: TGTGCCAGCAGCTTAGCGGCAATAGCGGGGCCCCAAGAGACCCAGTACTTC
v_gene: TRBV28; abundance: many; j_gene: TRBJ2-5; d_gene: -; CDR3aa: CASSPQAPRETQYF; CDR3nt: TGTGCCAGCAGTCCACAGGCCCCCCGGGAGACCCAGTACTTC
v_gene: TRBV15; abundance: -; j_gene: TRBJ2-1; d_gene: -; CDR3aa: CATSRDLVYNEQFF; CDR3nt: TGTGCCACCAGCAGAGATCTAGTGTACAATGAGCAGTTCTTC
v_gene: TRBV5-1; abundance: -; j_gene: TRBJ2-1; d_gene: -; CDR3aa: CASSPGADSYNEQFF; CDR3nt: TGCGCCAGCAGCCCCGGGGCGGACTCCTACAATGAGCAGTTCTTC
v_gene: TRBV5-4; abundance: -; j_gene: TRBJ1-4; d_gene: -; CDR3aa: CASSLRPPGATNEKLFF; CDR3nt: TGTGCCAGCAGCTTGAGGCCGCCGGGCGCAACTAATGAAAAACTGTTTTTT
v_gene: TRBV7-9; abundance: many; j_gene: TRBJ2-3; d_gene: -; CDR3aa: CASSLGEGATKDTQYF; CDR3nt: TGTGCCAGCAGCTTAGGGGAGGGGGCCACCAAAGATACGCAGTATTTT
v_gene: TRBV20-1; abundance: -; j_gene: TRBJ1-1; d_gene: TRBD1; CDR3aa: CSHRGGYTEAFF; CDR3nt: TGCAGTCACAGGGGAGGGTACACTGAAGCTTTCTTT
v_gene: TRBV4-1; abundance: few; j_gene: TRBJ2-5; d_gene: TRBD2; CDR3aa: CASSLSGGGAGETQYF; CDR3nt: TGCGCCAGCAGCCTGTCTGGCGGGGGGGCCGGGGAGACCCAGTACTTC
v_gene: TRBV6-6; abundance: -; j_gene: TRBJ1-1; d_gene: -; CDR3aa: CASSYSESNTEAFF; CDR3nt: TGTGCCAGCAGTTACTCTGAGTCGAACACTGAAGCTTTCTTT
v_gene: TRBV24-1; abundance: few; j_gene: TRBJ2-1; d_gene: -; CDR3aa: CATSETGSYNEQFF; CDR3nt: TGTGCCACCAGTGAAACTGGATCCTACAATGAGCAGTTCTTC
v_gene: TRBV7-6; abundance: -; j_gene: TRBJ2-3; d_gene: -; CDR3aa: CASTPETTEVGSGTQYF; CDR3nt: TGTGCCAGCACCCCTGAGACCACAGAGGTTGGGTCGGGTACGCAGTATTTT
v_gene: TRBV5-4; abundance: few; j_gene: TRBJ2-1; d_gene: -; CDR3aa: CASSSAGQYNEQFF; CDR3nt: TGTGCCAGCAGCTCGGCTGGACAGTACAATGAGCAGTTCTTC
v_gene: TRBV4-2; abundance: many; j_gene: TRBJ2-1; d_gene: -; CDR3aa: CASSQGGVGPPFF; CDR3nt: TGTGCCAGCAGCCAAGGCGGGGTGGGACCCCCGTTCTTC
v_gene: TRBV15; abundance: few; j_gene: TRBJ2-3; d_gene: -; CDR3aa: CATSREWAGPRDF; CDR3nt: TGTGCCACCAGCAGAGAATGGGCCGGTCCTAGGGATTTT
v_gene: TRBV29-1; abundance: -; j_gene: TRBJ2-5; d_gene: -; CDR3aa: CSVEAPGGETQYF; CDR3nt: TGCAGCGTTGAAGCGCCGGGCGGGGAGACCCAGTACTTC
v_gene: TRBV7-6; abundance: few; j_gene: TRBJ2-7; d_gene: TRBD1; CDR3aa: CASSLSNRGDSYEQYF; CDR3nt: TGTGCCAGCAGCTTATCGAACAGGGGGGACTCCTACGAGCAGTACTTC
v_gene: TRBV7-9; abundance: -; j_gene: TRBJ1-6; d_gene: -; CDR3aa: CASSLVSPSVSPLHF; CDR3nt: TGTGCCAGCAGCTTAGTTTCGCCCTCTGTATCACCCCTCCACTTT
v_gene: TRBV7-2; abundance: many; j_gene: TRBJ2-3; d_gene: -; CDR3aa: CASSLEVRVSDTQYF; CDR3nt: TGTGCCAGCAGCTTAGAAGTCAGGGTTTCAGATACGCAGTATTTT
v_gene: TRBV29-1; abundance: few; j_gene: TRBJ2-3; d_gene: -; CDR3aa: CSVEFGVGTSTDTQYF; CDR3nt: TGCAGCGTTGAGTTCGGCGTGGGAACTAGCACAGATACGCAGTATTTT
v_gene: TRBV15; abundance: -; j_gene: TRBJ1-6; d_gene: -; CDR3aa: CATSRAARGNSPLHF; CDR3nt: TGTGCCACCAGCAGAGCGGCGAGGGGGAATTCACCCCTCCACTTT
v_gene: TRBV5-1; abundance: -; j_gene: TRBJ2-7; d_gene: -; CDR3aa: CASSWERPPYEQYF; CDR3nt: TGCGCCAGCAGCTGGGAGCGGCCACCATACGAGCAGTACTTC
v_gene: TRBV6-1; abundance: -; j_gene: TRBJ1-6; d_gene: -; CDR3aa: CASRGDVDSPLHF; CDR3nt: TGTGCCAGCAGGGGGGACGTTGATTCACCCCTCCACTTT
v_gene: TRBV6-1; abundance: many; j_gene: TRBJ2-3; d_gene: -; CDR3aa: CASTAASKSTDTQYF; CDR3nt: TGTGCCAGCACTGCGGCTAGCAAGAGCACAGATACGCAGTATTTT
v_gene: TRBV7-2; abundance: few; j_gene: TRBJ2-2; d_gene: -; CDR3aa: CASSLIVGVAGELFF; CDR3nt: TGTGCCAGCAGCTTAATCGTGGGGGTGGCCGGGGAGCTGTTTTTT
v_gene: TRBV7-2; abundance: many; j_gene: TRBJ1-5; d_gene: -; CDR3aa: CASSRQTINFGQPQHF; CDR3nt: TGTGCCAGCAGCCGACAGACTATTAACTTTGGGCAGCCCCAGCATTTT
v_gene: TRBV27; abundance: -; j_gene: TRBJ1-1; d_gene: -; CDR3aa: CASSFHLGEGTEAFF; CDR3nt: TGTGCCAGCAGTTTTCACCTCGGGGAAGGCACTGAAGCTTTCTTT
v_gene: TRBV2; abundance: many; j_gene: TRBJ2-1; d_gene: TRBD2; CDR3aa: CASSEREGHLEQFF; CDR3nt: TGTGCCAGCAGTGAGCGGGAGGGCCATCTTGAGCAGTTCTTC
v_gene: TRBV6-4; abundance: -; j_gene: TRBJ1-1; d_gene: TRBD1; CDR3aa: CASSDGSRGHNTEAFF; CDR3nt: TGTGCCAGCAGTGACGGGAGCAGGGGGCATAACACTGAAGCTTTCTTT
v_gene: TRBV6-1; abundance: many; j_gene: TRBJ1-1; d_gene: TRBD1; CDR3aa: CASRNPPGTANTEAFF; CDR3nt: TGTGCCAGCAGAAATCCGCCCGGGACAGCGAACACTGAAGCTTTCTTT
v_gene: TRBV7-2; abundance: few; j_gene: TRBJ2-2; d_gene: TRBD2; CDR3aa: CASSPRGGGRGTGELFF; CDR3nt: TGTGCCAGCAGCCCCCGCGGGGGGGGGCGAGGCACCGGGGAGCTGTTTTTT
v_gene: TRBV6-2/TRBV6-3; abundance: many; j_gene: TRBJ1-1; d_gene: -; CDR3aa: CASSYWLGDEAFF; CDR3nt: TGTGCCAGCAGTTACTGGCTGGGGGATGAAGCTTTCTTT
v_gene: TRBV5-4; abundance: few; j_gene: TRBJ2-2; d_gene: -; CDR3aa: CASGRAGELFF; CDR3nt: TGTGCCAGCGGCCGAGCCGGGGAGCTGTTTTTT
v_gene: TRBV7-2; abundance: many; j_gene: TRBJ2-5; d_gene: -; CDR3aa: CASTLLGPGETQYF; CDR3nt: TGTGCCAGCACCTTATTGGGCCCCGGAGAGACCCAGTACTTC
v_gene: TRBV7-2; abundance: -; j_gene: TRBJ2-1; d_gene: -; CDR3aa: CASSLRGVSSYNEQFF; CDR3nt: TGTGCCAGCAGCCTTAGGGGGGTGAGCTCCTACAATGAGCAGTTCTTC
v_gene: TRBV7-9; abundance: -; j_gene: TRBJ2-1; d_gene: -; CDR3aa: CASSFPADNEQFF; CDR3nt: TGTGCCAGCAGCTTTCCGGCGGACAATGAGCAGTTCTTC
v_gene: TRBV13; abundance: many; j_gene: TRBJ2-1; d_gene: TRBD1; CDR3aa: CASSLGLGTGSNEQFF; CDR3nt: TGTGCCAGCAGCTTAGGCCTCGGGACAGGGAGCAATGAGCAGTTCTTC
v_gene: TRBV3-1; abundance: -; j_gene: TRBJ2-1; d_gene: -; CDR3aa: CASSRLIADNEQFF; CDR3nt: TGTGCCAGCAGCCGGTTGATAGCGGACAATGAGCAGTTCTTC
v_gene: TRBV7-8; abundance: many; j_gene: TRBJ2-3; d_gene: -; CDR3aa: CASRERSSTDTQYF; CDR3nt: TGTGCCAGCAGAGAGCGGTCCAGCACAGATACGCAGTATTTT
v_gene: TRBV5-6; abundance: few; j_gene: TRBJ1-6; d_gene: -; CDR3aa: CASSLGVYNSPLHF; CDR3nt: TGTGCCAGCAGCTTGGGGGTATATAATTCACCCCTCCACTTT
v_gene: TRBV12-3/TRBV12-4; abundance: -; j_gene: TRBJ1-2; d_gene: TRBD1; CDR3aa: CASSLRRTGFRPINYGYTF; CDR3nt: TGTGCCAGCAGTTTACGCCGGACAGGGTTTCGCCCCATAAACTATGGCTACACCTTC
v_gene: TRBV7-6; abundance: many; j_gene: TRBJ1-2; d_gene: TRBD1; CDR3aa: CASSLEVRGYGYTF; CDR3nt: TGTGCCAGCAGCTTAGAAGTCAGGGGGTATGGCTACACCTTC
v_gene: TRBV7-2; abundance: many; j_gene: TRBJ2-5; d_gene: -; CDR3aa: CASSLGGPQYF; CDR3nt: TGTGCCAGCAGCTTAGGGGGGCCCCAGTACTTC
v_gene: TRBV6-6; abundance: few; j_gene: TRBJ2-7; d_gene: -; CDR3aa: CASGRPPEQYF; CDR3nt: TGTGCCAGTGGTAGACCACCCGAGCAGTACTTC
v_gene: TRBV7-2; abundance: many; j_gene: TRBJ1-5; d_gene: -; CDR3aa: CASQQGPNQPQHF; CDR3nt: TGTGCCAGCCAACAGGGCCCCAATCAGCCCCAGCATTTT
v_gene: TRBV20-1; abundance: few; j_gene: TRBJ2-7; d_gene: TRBD2; CDR3aa: CSAGGTSGRRGYGEQYF; CDR3nt: TGCAGTGCGGGGGGGACTAGCGGGAGAAGGGGCTACGGCGAGCAGTACTTC
v_gene: TRBV6-5; abundance: -; j_gene: TRBJ1-3; d_gene: -; CDR3aa: CASSYSTASGNTIYF; CDR3nt: TGTGCCAGCAGTTACTCGACAGCTTCCGGAAACACCATATATTTT
v_gene: TRBV7-8; abundance: many; j_gene: TRBJ2-1; d_gene: TRBD2; CDR3aa: CASSLGAGGQPYNEQFF; CDR3nt: TGTGCCAGCAGCTTAGGGGCGGGGGGACAACCGTACAATGAGCAGTTCTTC
v_gene: TRBV7-9; abundance: many; j_gene: TRBJ2-2; d_gene: -; CDR3aa: CASISLGGETGELFF; CDR3nt: TGTGCCAGCATCTCACTGGGGGGAGAGACCGGGGAGCTGTTTTTT
v_gene: TRBV12-3/TRBV12-4; abundance: many; j_gene: TRBJ2-7; d_gene: -; CDR3aa: CASSFVAGLYEQYF; CDR3nt: TGTGCCAGCAGTTTTGTCGCGGGGCTGTACGAGCAGTACTTC
v_gene: TRBV4-1; abundance: -; j_gene: TRBJ1-1; d_gene: -; CDR3aa: CASSQGRGAFAFF; CDR3nt: TGCGCCAGCAGCCAGGGACGAGGGGCGTTTGCTTTCTTT
v_gene: TRBV7-2; abundance: many; j_gene: TRBJ2-2; d_gene: -; CDR3aa: CASSLAGTDTGELFF; CDR3nt: TGTGCCAGCAGCTTAGCGGGGACGGACACCGGGGAGCTGTTTTTT